The present TCR beta chain was sequenced within a study of T cells in tumors after PD-1 blockade (dated by TCRdb to between 2018 and 2021). Some background on the complete study: Prior checkpoint blockade, systemic immunosuppressant use, and recent radiotherapy or other anti-cancer therapy within 4 weeks were grounds for patient exclusion. Patients received pembrolizumab 200 mg every 3 weeks or cemiplimab 350 mg every 2 weeks. Ongoing daily vismodegib 150 mg was also given to a subset of patients during anti-PD-1 treatment. Paired single-cell RNA and TCR sequencing was performed on site-matched tumors from BCC or SCC patients before and after anti-PD-1 therapy. On average, peripheral blood samples yielded roughly 39,000 unique clonotypes and 95,000 to 140,000 TCR templates (range about 23,000-270,000). To compare clonotypes in blood versus tumor, bulk TCR sequencing was run on about ten peripheral blood samples drawn from 5 patients. RECIST version 1.1 was the standard used to evaluate clinical response. Paper-wide results and their limitations: Where the novel T cell clones came from was not identified, and possible sources could include lymphoid organs or rare unexpanded clones inside the tumor or in the tumor periphery. Roughly 41% of tumor TCR clonotypes were detected in blood, and some novel exhausted tumor clones were observed in pre-treatment blood, which was taken as suggesting peripheral recruitment.

The time point label corresponds to: after anti-PD-1 therapy. For bulk TCRbeta sequencing, genomic DNA was extracted from tumor biopsies or peripheral blood, and input amounts ranged from 616 ng to 6,004 ng. Histologically proven advanced or metastatic basal or squamous cell carcinoma was present in all patients, all of whom were poor candidates for surgical resection. Of the roughly 10 patients in the basal cell carcinoma cohort, several underwent bulk tumor TCR sequencing. The immunoSEQ platform was used for deep TCRbeta sequencing. As for the authors' bioinformatics: For further analysis, only productive rearrangements were exported out of the immunoSEQ Analyzer. T cell phenotypes were assigned to bulk TCRbeta clonotypes by matching to single-cell RNA+TCR-seq clones sharing the same TCRbeta sequence. Tumor enrichment of a clone was calculated by dividing the clone's tumor frequency by the clone's PBMC frequency, both taken from bulk TCR sequencing. GLIPH was used to group TCRs into specificity groups, clusters of distinct TCRs likely recognizing common antigens via shared CDR3 motifs. In its TCRdb copy, this immuneACCESS table keeps in-frame sequences only and misses some clones. Where compared with another copy, unresolved V genes explain less than half of these, and the others have no known cause. From that table come the V and J calls and clone size; the DNA was used to work out D and trimming. For this sample there are approximately 60,000 clones; over 65% appear just once. 4% to 5% of the sample comes from the top ten.

With regard to this clone: No cognate antigen has been identified for it. No much larger clone exists at a distance of one base, and base qualities are not known.

The source was PBMCs, collected after anti-PD-1 treatment. The clonotype originates from a human donor with basal cell carcinoma.

The DNA sequence follows: TGTGCCTTTTCTAGCGGGGGGGTGGTTCAGTTCTTC. This is translated as CAFSSGGVVQFF. This chain is built from TRBV30 and TRBJ2-1; 12 central bases correspond to TRBD2. After removal of 7 bases from V and 13 bases from J, the junction retains 8 bases not matched to a gene. Reading from cysteine to phenylalanine, the CDR3 counts 12 amino acids. The CDR3 DNA has 36 bases and is translated from base 1. CDR1 and CDR2 (GTSNPN, SVGIG) derive from the germline V gene (reference sequence). The reference TRBV30 and TRBJ2-1 proteins fill in what lies around the CDR3, so the full variable domain reads SQTIHQWPATLVQPVGSPLSLECTVEGTSNPNLYWYRQAAGRGLQLLFYSVGIGQISSEVPQNLSASRPQDRQFILSSKKLLLSDSGFYLCAFSSGGVVQFFGPGTRLTVL.